These 21 T cell receptor beta chains share one sample of origin, sequenced in a study of shared clonotypes between healthy human individuals. The repertoire was sequenced with immunoSEQ multiplex PCR; TCRdb's copy has only in-frame clones and lacks some. The sample shows about 2.4 million clones, over 85% of them seen only once. The sample comprised naive CD4+ T cells from PBMCs. This sample's subset: CD45RA+ positively selected. Receptors originate from a man aged 18 to 29 in good health. Some clones in this sample may be carry-over from other donors' samples.

V gene TRBV9 combines with J gene TRBJ1-1; perhaps TRBD1 as D (5 bases). The V gene's germline CDR1 is SGDLS and CDR2 YYNGEE. This CDR3 comprises 15 residues. Trimming pared 4 bases from V and 2 bases from J, leaving 15 bases between. The CDR3 coding sequence is TGTGCCAGCAGCTCCGGCACCCAGGGTAACACTGAAGCTTTCTTT. It codes for CASSSGTQGNTEAFF.

This clone has just one count. The rearrangement uses TRBV11-1 and TRBJ2-1; 11 nucleotides match TRBD2. Germline V gives CDR1 SGHAT, CDR2 FQDESV (reference sequence). Germline trimming cut 5 bases from V and 4 bases from J; bases unmatched to any gene: 7. The length of the CDR3 is 16 residues. This CDR3 reads CASSVQTSGIYNEQFF. CDR3 nucleotides: TGTGCCAGCAGCGTTCAGACTAGCGGGATATACAATGAGCAGTTCTTC.

The J gene is TRBJ2-7, the V gene TRBV27; TRBD1 aligns across 8 bases. The CDR3 length is 12 residues. Germline CDR1 is MNHEY and CDR2 is SMNVEV (reference sequence). V shed 6 bases and J 5 bases; nucleotides not matched to a gene: 3. This chain's CDR3 is CASSRTGHEQYF. CDR3 DNA sequence: TGTGCCAGCAGCCGGACAGGGCACGAGCAGTACTTC.

In this sample, this clone turned up a few times. Other DNA sequences from this sample encode an identical CDR3 as well. The V and J genes are TRBV5-1 and TRBJ2-1; TRBD1 aligns across 8 bases. The CDR3 length is 13 residues. V was clipped by 2 bases and J by 6 bases; unmatched bases: 1. Germline V gives CDR1 SGHRS, CDR2 YFSETQ. The CDR3 nucleotides read TGCGCCAGCAGCTTAACAGGGGGCAATGAGCAGTTCTTC. As protein: CASSLTGGNEQFF.

V is TRBV29-1 and J is TRBJ1-1; 8 bases match TRBD1. The junction had 7 bases not matched to a gene; V was cut back by 6 bases and J by 1 base. Germline values: CDR1 SQVTM, CDR2 ANQGSEA. The CDR3 has 14 amino acids. CDR3 nucleotides: TGCAGCGTAGATTACGGGACAGGGAACACTGAAGCTTTCTTT. It encodes CSVDYGTGNTEAFF.

The chain links TRBV27 to TRBJ1-2, with D possibly matching TRBD1 (6 bases). CDR1 and CDR2 (germline): MNHEY, SMNVEV (reference sequence). This CDR3 contains 16 residues. V was trimmed by 3 bases and J by 10 bases, leaving 24 bases between them. The CDR3 protein is CASSFMSGAPSGDYTF. CDR3 DNA sequence: TGTGCCAGCAGTTTTATGTCAGGGGCACCCTCCGGGGACTACACCTTC.

Details on this clone: Other nucleotide sequences from this sample produce the same CDR3. V is TRBV18 and J is TRBJ2-7; D is ambiguous. V was clipped by 3 bases and J by 4 bases, with 7 bases between them. Germline assignment: CDR1 KGHSH and CDR2 LQKENI. CDR3 length: 12 residues. CDR3 nucleotides: TGTGCCAGCTCACCCGGGTCGTACGAGCAGTACTTC. Translating it yields CASSPGSYEQYF.

About this clone: Other nucleotide sequences from this sample produce the same CDR3. V is TRBV5-1 and J is TRBJ2-5; a possible D gene is TRBD2 (6 bases). The CDR3 covers 12 residues. Trimming took off 4 bases at V and 4 bases at J, with 8 bases between the two ends. The germline CDR1 and CDR2 sequences are SGHRS and YFSETQ. CDR3 in amino acids: CASSSGPETQYF. The CDR3 coding sequence is TGCGCCAGCAGCAGCGGGCCAGAGACCCAGTACTTC.

The chain joins TRBV27 to TRBJ2-1; D call uncertain. Trimming removed 6 bases from V and 12 bases from J, with 27 bases in between. Germline CDR1 MNHEY, CDR2 SMNVEV (reference sequence). This CDR3 is 16 amino acids long. CDR3: CASRTVGWRPHLSQFF. In DNA form, the CDR3 reads TGTGCCAGCAGAACAGTCGGCTGGCGGCCCCATCTCTCGCAGTTCTTC.

V usage is TRBV7-3 and J usage is TRBJ2-2, with D hard to call. Trimming left V 7 bases short and J 6 bases short, with 12 bases between. Looked up from germline, CDR1 is SGHTA and CDR2 is FQGTGA. The CDR3 contains 13 residues. The CDR3 spells CASNPSGAGELFF. The DNA for the CDR3 is TGTGCCAGCAACCCTTCCGGCGCCGGGGAGCTGTTTTTT.

This chain connects TRBV11-2 to TRBJ2-7; 9 nucleotides line up with TRBD2. This CDR3 is built from 16 residues. V was clipped by 3 bases and J by 3 bases; unmatched bases: 9. The germline V gene encodes CDR1 SGHAT and CDR2 FQNNGV. DNA of the CDR3: TGTGCCAGCAGCTTCCCGGAGCGGGAGGTAATCTACGAGCAGTACTTC. This encodes CASSFPEREVIYEQYF.

Worth noting for this clone: This CDR3 fails to terminate in the conserved phenylalanine or tryptophan, so it likely reflects a read error. The chain is built from TRBV4-1 and TRBJ1-2; weak D call: TRBD1 (6 bases). Germline-derived CDR1 and CDR2 are MGHRA and YSYEKL. V lost 3 bases and J lost 5, with 22 bases in between. The CDR3 extends over 17 amino acids. The CDR3 sequence is CASSHTGIVVRLYGYTI. CDR3 coding DNA: TGCGCCAGCAGCCATACAGGGATTGTGGTCCGGTTGTATGGCTACACCATC.

The J gene is TRBJ2-1, the V gene TRBV27; D is possibly TRBD2 (6 bases). The CDR3 totals 14 residues. Trimming removed 4 bases at V and 0 bases at J, with 7 bases between. The germline V gene has CDR1 MNHEY and CDR2 SMNVEV (reference sequence). In DNA, the CDR3 is TGTGCCAGCAGTTCGGGAGCCTCCTACAATGAGCAGTTCTTC. It specifies CASSSGASYNEQFF.

Turning to this clone: Other DNA sequences in this specimen translate into the identical CDR3. This rearrangement joins TRBV5-1 to TRBJ2-7; TRBD1 matches at 8 bases. The trim removed 3 bases at V and 4 bases at J, leaving 6 bases unmatched. In germline, CDR1 is SGHRS, CDR2 YFSETQ. The CDR3 extends over 14 amino acids. For the CDR3, the DNA is TGCGCCAGCAGCTCAGGACAGGGTCCATACGAGCAGTACTTC. This sequence encodes CASSSGQGPYEQYF.

Concerning this clone: This sample also contains other DNA sequences that code for the same CDR3. This chain joins TRBV28 and TRBJ1-1; 7 nucleotides agree with TRBD1. The CDR3 is 14 amino acids. Germline lookup yields CDR1 MDHEN and CDR2 SYDVKM. V trimming: 4 bases; J trimming: 1 base; junction bases outside the gene matches: 3. CDR3 protein: CASSSYRGNTEAFF. The CDR3 bases are TGTGCCAGCAGTTCGTACAGGGGGAACACTGAAGCTTTCTTT.

Note on this clone: The identical CDR3 is also encoded by other nucleotide sequences in the sample. The rearrangement links TRBV28 to TRBJ2-5, with unresolved D. Germline V gives CDR1 MDHEN, CDR2 SYDVKM. The CDR3 is 13 amino acids. Trimming removed 2 bases from V and 5 bases from J, with 9 bases in between. CDR3 DNA: TGTGCCAGCAGTTTACCCAGGCGGGAGACCCAGTACTTC. Protein sequence: CASSLPRRETQYF.

The chain has TRBV28 and TRBJ2-1, with 7 bases fitting TRBD2. This CDR3 contains 15 residues. Per the germline V gene, CDR1 is MDHEN and CDR2 is SYDVKM. Trimming removed 6 bases from V and 0 bases from J; junction bases left unmatched: 5. The CDR3 loop reads CASSAGGSSYNEQFF. The CDR3 nucleotides read TGTGCCAGCAGCGCCGGGGGGAGCTCCTACAATGAGCAGTTCTTC. Using reference TRBV28 and TRBJ2-1 for the parts outside the CDR3, the full variable domain is DVKVTQSSRYLVKRTGEKVFLECVQDMDHENMFWYRQDPGLGLRLIYFSYDVKMKEKGDIPEGYSVSREKKERFSLILESASTNQTSMYLCASSAGGSSYNEQFFGPGTRLTVL.

V and J are TRBV5-1 and TRBJ1-1, with D perhaps matching TRBD1 (5 bases). Germline CDR1 reads SGHRS; CDR2 reads YFSETQ. The CDR3 sequence is 13 residues long. Trimming left V 4 bases short and J 6 bases short, with 13 bases between. The chain's CDR3 is CASSKTPGPEAFF. The CDR3 DNA is TGCGCCAGCAGCAAAACTCCGGGGCCTGAAGCTTTCTTT.

The J gene is TRBJ1-1, the V gene TRBV2, with D uncertain. In germline, CDR1 is SNHLY, CDR2 FYNNEI. V shed 9 bases and J shed 1 base, with 12 bases lying between them. The CDR3 loop spans 13 amino acids. CDR3 nucleotides: TGTGCCAGACGGGGAACTAAGAACACTGAAGCTTTCTTT. Its translation is CARRGTKNTEAFF.

In DNA form, the CDR3 reads TGTGCCAGCAGTTTATTCGCGGGGGGCTCCTACAATGAGCAGTTCTTC. It encodes CASSLFAGGSYNEQFF. V is TRBV27 and J is TRBJ2-1, with TRBD2 matching over 8 bases. This CDR3 spans 16 amino acids. Looked up from germline, CDR1 is MNHEY and CDR2 is SMNVEV (reference sequence). After removal of 1 base from V and 0 bases from J, the junction contained 2 bases not matched to a gene.

V usage is TRBV21-1 and J usage is TRBJ1-3; the D call of TRBD1 is as the table states it, not checked on the DNA. TRBV21-1 is an annotated pseudogene. The CDR3 runs 18 residues. The CDR3, as DNA: TGTGCCAGCAGCAAAGTACGGACAGACGGACGCTCTGGAAACACCATATATTTT. Protein: CASSKVRTDGRSGNTIYF.